This T cell receptor (beta chain) appears in the sequencing data of a study of prognosis after radiotherapy for stage I lung cancer. Study-wide context: All of the patients with non-small cell lung cancer, including over 5 who had refused surgery, were considered to be medically inoperable. Therapy given concurrently with stereotactic body radiotherapy reached no patient.

Comments on this clonotype: What it binds is not known. A junction boundary mismatches the germline segment, possibly from a read error.

The CDR3 has 14 residues. Looked up from germline, CDR1 is SNHLY and CDR2 is FYNNEI. With two-round multiplex PCR, TCR beta CDR3 sequences were amplified from genomic DNA. First-round PCR amplification was performed with primers specific to each TRBV and TRBJ gene. TCRdb reprocessed the multiplex PCR reads with MiXCR, giving one entry per CDR3 protein. The sample has roughly 13,000 distinct CDR3 sequences, 37% seen once. General study findings and limits: Samples before stereotactic body radiation therapy had more unique TCR clones (median about 9,200 versus 6,500). A difference in TRBV and TRBJ gene usage was reportedly seen between patients with and without metastases.

The sequencing used PBMCs, collected before or after stereotactic body radiation therapy (not recorded which). This chain joins TRBV2 and TRBJ1-5; no clear D. The sequence was obtained from a donor aged 50 or older with non-small cell lung cancer. The CDR3 spells CASSLDHINQTQHF. CDR3 DNA sequence: TGTGCCAGCAGTCTTGACCACATCAATCAGACCCAGCATTTT.